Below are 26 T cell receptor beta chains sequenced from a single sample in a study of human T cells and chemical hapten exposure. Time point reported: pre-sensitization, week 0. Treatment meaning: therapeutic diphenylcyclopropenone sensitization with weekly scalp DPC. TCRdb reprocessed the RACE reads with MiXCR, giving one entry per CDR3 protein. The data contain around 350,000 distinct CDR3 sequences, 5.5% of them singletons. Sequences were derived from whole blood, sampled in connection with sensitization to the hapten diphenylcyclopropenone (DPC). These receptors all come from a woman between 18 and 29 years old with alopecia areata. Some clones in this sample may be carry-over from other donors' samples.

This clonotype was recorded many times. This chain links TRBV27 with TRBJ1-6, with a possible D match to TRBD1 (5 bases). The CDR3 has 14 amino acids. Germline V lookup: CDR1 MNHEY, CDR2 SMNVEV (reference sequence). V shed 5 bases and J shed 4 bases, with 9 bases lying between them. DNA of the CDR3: TGTGCCAGCAGTACACGGGGGTATAATTCACCCCTCCACTTT. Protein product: CASSTRGYNSPLHF.

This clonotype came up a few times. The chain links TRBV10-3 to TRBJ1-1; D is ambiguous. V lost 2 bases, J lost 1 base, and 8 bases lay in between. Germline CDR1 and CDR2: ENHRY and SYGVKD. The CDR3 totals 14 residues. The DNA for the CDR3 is TGTGCCATCAGTGAGCCGACGGGGAACACTGAAGCTTTCTTT. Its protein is CAISEPTGNTEAFF.

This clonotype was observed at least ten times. The CDR3 sequence: CASSSYNFNEQFF. Written as DNA, the CDR3 is TGTGCCAGCAGCTCATATAACTTCAATGAGCAGTTCTTC. The chain carries TRBV3-1 and TRBJ2-1; D remains unclear. The CDR3 extends over 13 amino acids. Looked up from germline, CDR1 is LGHDT and CDR2 is YNNKEL (reference sequence). V was cut by 5 bases and J by 6 bases, with 11 bases left in between.

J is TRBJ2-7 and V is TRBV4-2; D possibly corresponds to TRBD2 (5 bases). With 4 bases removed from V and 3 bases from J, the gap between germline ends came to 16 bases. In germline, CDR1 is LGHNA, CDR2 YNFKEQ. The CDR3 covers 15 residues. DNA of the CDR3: TGTGCCAGCAGCCGGACCCCTGACGCGGGCTACGAGCAGTACTTC. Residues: CASSRTPDAGYEQYF.

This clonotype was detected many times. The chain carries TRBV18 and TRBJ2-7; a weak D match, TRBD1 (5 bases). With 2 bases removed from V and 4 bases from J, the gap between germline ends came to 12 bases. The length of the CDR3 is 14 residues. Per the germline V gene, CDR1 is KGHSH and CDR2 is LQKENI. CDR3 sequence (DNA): TGTGCCAGCTCACCAACTACAGGAGATTACGAGCAGTACTTC. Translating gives CASSPTTGDYEQYF.

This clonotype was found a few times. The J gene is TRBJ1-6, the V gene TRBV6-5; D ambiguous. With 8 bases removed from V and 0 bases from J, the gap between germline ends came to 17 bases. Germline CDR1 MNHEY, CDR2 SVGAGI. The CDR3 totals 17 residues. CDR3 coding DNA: TGTGCCAGCGGCCCTAACGAGGGTCGCTCCTATAATTCACCCCTCCACTTT. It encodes CASGPNEGRSYNSPLHF.

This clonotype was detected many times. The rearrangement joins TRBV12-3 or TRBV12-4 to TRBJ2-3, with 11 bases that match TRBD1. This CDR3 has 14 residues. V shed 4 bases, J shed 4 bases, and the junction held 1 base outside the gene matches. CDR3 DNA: TGTGCCAGCAGTTCGGGACAGGGGGCAGATACGCAGTATTTT. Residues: CASSSGQGADTQYF.

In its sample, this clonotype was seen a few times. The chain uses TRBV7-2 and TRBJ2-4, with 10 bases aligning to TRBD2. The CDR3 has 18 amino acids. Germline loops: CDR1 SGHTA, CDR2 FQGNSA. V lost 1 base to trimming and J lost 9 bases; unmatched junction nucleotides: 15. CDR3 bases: TGTGCCAGCAGCTTAGGTTCTGCGGCTAGCGGGGGCCAAGGCATTCAGTACTTC. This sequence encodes CASSLGSAASGGQGIQYF.

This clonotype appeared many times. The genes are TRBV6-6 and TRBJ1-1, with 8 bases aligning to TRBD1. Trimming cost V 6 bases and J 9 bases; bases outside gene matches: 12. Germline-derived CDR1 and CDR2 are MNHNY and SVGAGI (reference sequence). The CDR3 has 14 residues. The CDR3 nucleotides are TGTGCCAGCAGCCAGGACAGGGCCGGTGGGAAAGCTTTCTTT. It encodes CASSQDRAGGKAFF.

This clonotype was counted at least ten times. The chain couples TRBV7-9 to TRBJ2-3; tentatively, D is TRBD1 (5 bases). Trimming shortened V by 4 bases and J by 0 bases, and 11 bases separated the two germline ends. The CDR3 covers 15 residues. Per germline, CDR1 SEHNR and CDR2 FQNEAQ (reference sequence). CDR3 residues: CASSWGRTSTDTQYF. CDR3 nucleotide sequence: TGTGCCAGCAGCTGGGGCAGAACTAGCACAGATACGCAGTATTTT.

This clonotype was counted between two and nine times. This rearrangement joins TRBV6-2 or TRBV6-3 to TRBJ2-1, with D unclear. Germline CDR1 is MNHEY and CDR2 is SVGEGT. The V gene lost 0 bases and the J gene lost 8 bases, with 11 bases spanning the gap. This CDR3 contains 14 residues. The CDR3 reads CASSYSSQVDEQFF. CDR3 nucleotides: TGTGCCAGCAGTTACTCGAGTCAGGTTGATGAGCAGTTCTTC.

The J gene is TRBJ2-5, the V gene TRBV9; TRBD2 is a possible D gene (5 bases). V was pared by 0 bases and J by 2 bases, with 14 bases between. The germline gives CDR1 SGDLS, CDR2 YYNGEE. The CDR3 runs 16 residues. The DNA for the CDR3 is TGTGCCAGCAGCGTAGGTGGTAGCGCCACTCAAGAGACCCAGTACTTC. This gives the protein CASSVGGSATQETQYF.

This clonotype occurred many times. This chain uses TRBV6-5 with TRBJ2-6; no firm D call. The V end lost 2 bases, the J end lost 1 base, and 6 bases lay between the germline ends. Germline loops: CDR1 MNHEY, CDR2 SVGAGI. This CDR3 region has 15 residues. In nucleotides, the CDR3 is TGTGCCAGCAGTTACGTCAAATCTGGGGCCAACGTCCTGACTTTC. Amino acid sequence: CASSYVKSGANVLTF.

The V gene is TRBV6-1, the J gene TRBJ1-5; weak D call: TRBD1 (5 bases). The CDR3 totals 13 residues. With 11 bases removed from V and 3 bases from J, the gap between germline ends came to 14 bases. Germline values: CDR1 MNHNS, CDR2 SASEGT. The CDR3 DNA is TGTGCCGGGGGTCAGGGAATCAATCAGCCCCAGCATTTT. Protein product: CAGGQGINQPQHF.

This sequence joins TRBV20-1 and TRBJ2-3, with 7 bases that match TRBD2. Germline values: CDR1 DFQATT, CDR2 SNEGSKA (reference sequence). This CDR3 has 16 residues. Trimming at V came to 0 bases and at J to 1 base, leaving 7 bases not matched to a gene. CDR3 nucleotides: TGCAGTGCTAGAGATGTGGCTAGCGGACGCACAGATACGCAGTATTTT. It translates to CSARDVASGRTDTQYF.

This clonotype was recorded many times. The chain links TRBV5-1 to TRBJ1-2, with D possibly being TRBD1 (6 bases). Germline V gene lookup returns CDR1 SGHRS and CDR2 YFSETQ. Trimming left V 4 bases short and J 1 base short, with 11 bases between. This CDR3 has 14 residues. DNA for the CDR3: TGCGCCAGCAGCGCCGGAGGGGGTAACTATGGCTACACCTTC. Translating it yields CASSAGGGNYGYTF.

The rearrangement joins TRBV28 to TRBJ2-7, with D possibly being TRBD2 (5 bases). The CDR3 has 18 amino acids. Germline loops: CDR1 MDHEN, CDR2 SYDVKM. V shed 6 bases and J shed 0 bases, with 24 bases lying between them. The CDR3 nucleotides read TGTGCCAGCAGCGCTCGGGGATACCGCATAAAAAGCTCCTACGAGCAGTACTTC. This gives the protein CASSARGYRIKSSYEQYF.

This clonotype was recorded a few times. The CDR3 spells CASSLEYGGGFEPQHF. CDR3 DNA: TGTGCCAGCAGCTTAGAATACGGAGGGGGCTTTGAGCCCCAGCATTTT. The chain combines TRBV7-9 with TRBJ1-5; 7 nucleotides match TRBD1. The CDR3 spans 16 residues. Trimming took 1 base from V and 8 from J; bases not matched to a gene: 11. Per germline, CDR1 SEHNR and CDR2 FQNEAQ (reference sequence).

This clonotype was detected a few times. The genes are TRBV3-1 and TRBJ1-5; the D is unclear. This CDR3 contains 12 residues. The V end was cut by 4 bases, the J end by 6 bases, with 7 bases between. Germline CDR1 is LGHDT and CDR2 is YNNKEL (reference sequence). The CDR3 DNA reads TGTGCCAGCAGCCGGTATGGTCAGCCCCAGCATTTT. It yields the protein CASSRYGQPQHF.

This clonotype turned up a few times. For the CDR3, the DNA is TGCGCCAGCAGCCCGTTACCGGGACAGGGAAGGTATGAGCAGTTCTTC. Translated, it gives CASSPLPGQGRYEQFF. This chain links TRBV5-1 with TRBJ2-1, with 9 bases fitting TRBD1. Germline V CDR1 and CDR2: SGHRS, YFSETQ. CDR3 length: 16 residues. V lost 4 bases, J lost 8 bases, and 13 bases stayed unmatched.

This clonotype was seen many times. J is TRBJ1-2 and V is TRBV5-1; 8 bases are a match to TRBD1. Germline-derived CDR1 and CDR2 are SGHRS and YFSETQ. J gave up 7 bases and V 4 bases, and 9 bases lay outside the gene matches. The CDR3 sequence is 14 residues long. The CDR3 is CASSTDRVEAGYTF. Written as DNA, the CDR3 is TGCGCCAGCAGCACGGACAGGGTGGAGGCTGGCTACACCTTC.

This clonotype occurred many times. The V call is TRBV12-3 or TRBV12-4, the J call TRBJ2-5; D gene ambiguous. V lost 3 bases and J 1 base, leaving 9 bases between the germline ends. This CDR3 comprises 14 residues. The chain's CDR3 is CASSLSTPQETQYF. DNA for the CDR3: TGTGCCAGCAGTTTGAGTACGCCCCAAGAGACCCAGTACTTC.

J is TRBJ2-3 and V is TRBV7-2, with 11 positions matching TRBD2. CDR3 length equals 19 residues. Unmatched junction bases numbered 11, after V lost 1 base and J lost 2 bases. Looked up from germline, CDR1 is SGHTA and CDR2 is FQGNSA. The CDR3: CASSLGPSGGLRATDTQYF. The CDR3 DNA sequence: TGTGCCAGCAGCTTAGGCCCTAGCGGGGGGTTGCGGGCCACAGATACGCAGTATTTT.

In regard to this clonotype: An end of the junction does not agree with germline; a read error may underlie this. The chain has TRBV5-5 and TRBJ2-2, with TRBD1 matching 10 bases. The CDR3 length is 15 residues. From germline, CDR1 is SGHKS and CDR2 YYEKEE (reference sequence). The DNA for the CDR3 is TGTACCAGCAGCCGACAGGGGGCGCTTGCCGGGGAGCTGTTTTTT. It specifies CTSSRQGALAGELFF.

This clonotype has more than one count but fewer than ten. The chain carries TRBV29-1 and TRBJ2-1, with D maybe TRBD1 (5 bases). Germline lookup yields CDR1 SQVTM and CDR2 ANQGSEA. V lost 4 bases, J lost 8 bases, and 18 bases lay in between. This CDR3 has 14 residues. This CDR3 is CSVASGQKDDEQFF. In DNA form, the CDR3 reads TGCAGCGTTGCTTCCGGACAAAAGGACGATGAGCAGTTCTTC.

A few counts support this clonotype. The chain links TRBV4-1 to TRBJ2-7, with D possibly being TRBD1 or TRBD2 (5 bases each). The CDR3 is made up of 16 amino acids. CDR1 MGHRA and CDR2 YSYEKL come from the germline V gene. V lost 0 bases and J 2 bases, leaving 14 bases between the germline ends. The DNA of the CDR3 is TGCGCCAGCAGCCAAGATCGGACACCCGGGACCTACGAGCAGTACTTC. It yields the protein CASSQDRTPGTYEQYF.